The entry that follows covers one T cell receptor (beta chain) sequence. The antigen it binds to is not known. Base qualities are not at hand, and no much larger clone is one base apart. CDR1 ENHRY and CDR2 SYGVKD are derived from the germline V gene. The V end loses 3 bases and the J end loses 4 bases, and a stretch of 9 bases separates them. The CDR3 runs 13 residues from the cysteine to the phenylalanine. Only the CDR3 part of the read is kept: 39 bases, read in frame from the first base. This entry belongs to a study of CD8 T cells in Susac syndrome (dated by TCRdb to about 2019). Regarding the study in general: Whether CD8+ T cell activation and differentiation in Susac syndrome was antigen driven was tested using repertoire sequencing. Beyond this particular receptor, the publication reports: The number of individuals in the TCR sequencing and HLA analysis was acknowledged as relatively small.

RNA was extracted using the RNeasy kit, and roughly 0.5 to 1 microgram was reverse transcribed with random hexamers. The immunoSEQ multiplex PCR assay, which covers 54 Vbeta and 13 Jbeta segments, was used to amplify TCR beta CDR3 regions. Bias from PCR amplification was corrected by using a synthetic template baseline for primer optimization and for computational correction. Concerning the study's data processing: Only productive sequences were kept, with reads annotated to V, D and J genes according to IMGT and analyzed in immunoSEQ Analyzer. Clonality was calculated as one minus the Shannon entropy normalized by log2 of the number of productive unique sequences. For each patient and control, public and private clones were evaluated among the 100 most prevalent clones. Clones were defined as Susac-specific when absent from the healthy and MS cohorts, from approximately 1,100 published viral clones and from other ImmuneACCESS disease sequences. TCRdb redid the processing of the public reads, applying fastp at Q25 and MiXCR, and retained in-frame beta chains. Each entry is one CDR3 protein sequence, shown with its most common DNA and genes. TCRdb assigned the V and J calls; the authors' analysis was not used. This sample lists approximately 200,000 distinct CDR3 sequences; 95% were detected once. The biggest ten clones account for 0.082% of the sample.

Peripheral blood CD8+ and CD4+ T cells from healthy donors, Susac syndrome patients and multiple sclerosis patients were profiled using high-throughput TCR beta sequencing. The multiple sclerosis controls were treatment-naive patients who had stable or active relapsing-remitting disease and met the revised McDonald criteria. Bulk CD8+ and CD4+ T cells were purified magnetically by negative isolation, whereas CD8+ TEMRA cells were enriched by FACS. Blood was drawn into EDTA tubes, processed within 24 hours, and PBMCs were isolated by density gradient centrifugation. PBMCs destined for TCR sequencing were cryopreserved in liquid nitrogen and later thawed in a 37 °C water bath. A purity of at least 90% was achieved for sorted or isolated CD4+, CD8+ and CD8+ TEMRA cells.

The sequenced sample consisted of CD4+ T cells from PBMCs. The chain uses TRBV10-3 and TRBJ1-1; the D segment cannot be called with confidence. This sequence was found in a human donor with multiple sclerosis. The CDR3 here reads CAISEIWATEAFF. The DNA is as follows: TGTGCCATCAGTGAAATCTGGGCCACTGAAGCTTTCTTT.